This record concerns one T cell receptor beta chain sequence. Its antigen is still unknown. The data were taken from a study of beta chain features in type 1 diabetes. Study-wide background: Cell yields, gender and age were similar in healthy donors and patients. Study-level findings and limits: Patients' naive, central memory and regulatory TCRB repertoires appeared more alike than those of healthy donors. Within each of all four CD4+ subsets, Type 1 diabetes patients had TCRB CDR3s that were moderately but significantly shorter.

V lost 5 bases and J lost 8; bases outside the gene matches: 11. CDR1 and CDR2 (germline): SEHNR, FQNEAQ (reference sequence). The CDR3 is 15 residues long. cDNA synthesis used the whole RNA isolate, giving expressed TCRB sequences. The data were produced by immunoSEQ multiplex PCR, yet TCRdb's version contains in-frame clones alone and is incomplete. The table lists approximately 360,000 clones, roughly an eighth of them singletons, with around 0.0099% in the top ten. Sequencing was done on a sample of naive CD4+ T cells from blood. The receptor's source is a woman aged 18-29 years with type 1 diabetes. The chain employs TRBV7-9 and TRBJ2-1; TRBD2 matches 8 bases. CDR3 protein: CASSLGGTRSDEQFF. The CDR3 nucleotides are TGTGCCAGCAGCCTCGGGGGGACTAGGAGCGATGAGCAGTTCTTC.